This T cell receptor beta chain appears in the sequencing data of a study of T cell responses to AZD1222 COVID-19 vaccine. Overall study results and limits: Repertoires were obtained solely post-peak T cell response. Among the donors, most were white British and more were female, and clonal diversity was possibly underestimated.

The repertoire was sequenced with immunoSEQ multiplex PCR; TCRdb's copy has only in-frame clones and lacks some. The sample lists around 100,000 clones, 88% occurring once. Germline V CDR1 and CDR2: KGHSH, LQKENI. The V and J ends lost 2 bases and 6 bases respectively, with 10 bases between them. The CDR3 loop spans 13 amino acids. As concerns this clone: Its specificity is unknown.

The chain is built from TRBV18 and TRBJ1-2, with D perhaps matching TRBD1 (5 bases). The source material was peripheral blood, sampled on day 0 of AZD1222 vaccination. The clonotype comes from an adult in good health. For the CDR3, the DNA is TGTGCCAGCTCACCAGGCGGGGGTGATGGCTACACCTTC. It yields the protein CASSPGGGDGYTF.